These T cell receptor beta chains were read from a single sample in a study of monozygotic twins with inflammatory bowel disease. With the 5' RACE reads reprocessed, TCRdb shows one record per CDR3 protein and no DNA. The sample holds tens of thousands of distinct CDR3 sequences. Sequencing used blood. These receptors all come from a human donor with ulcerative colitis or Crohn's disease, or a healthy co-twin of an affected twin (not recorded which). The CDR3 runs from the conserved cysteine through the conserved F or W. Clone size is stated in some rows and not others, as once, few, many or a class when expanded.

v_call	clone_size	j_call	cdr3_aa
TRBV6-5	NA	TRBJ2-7	CASSYQYEQYF
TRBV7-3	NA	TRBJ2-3	CASSSGHTQYF
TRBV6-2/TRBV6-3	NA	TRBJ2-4	CASRSHSGPIAKNIQYF
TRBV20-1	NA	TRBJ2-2	CSARGLAGGFTGELFF
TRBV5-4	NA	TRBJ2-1	CASRGDQHYNEQFF
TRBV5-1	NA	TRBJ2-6	CASSPDVAGELIRTGANVLTF
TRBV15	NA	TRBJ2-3	CATSIRTDTQYF
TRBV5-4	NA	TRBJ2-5	CASSLTGLAPETQYF
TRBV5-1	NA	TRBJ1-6	CASSLNFRDIVSPLHF
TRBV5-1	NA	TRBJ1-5	CASSLEGGGEPQHF
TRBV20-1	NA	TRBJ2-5	CSANSGLRGVQETQYF
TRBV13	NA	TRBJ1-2	CASSENRGWYGYTF
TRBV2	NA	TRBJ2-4	CASSEAWDSANIQYF
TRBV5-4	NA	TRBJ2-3	CASSLDSRGRGDTQYF
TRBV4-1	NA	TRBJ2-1	CASSQDPPPDHEQFF
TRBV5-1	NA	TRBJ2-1	CASSLGGTVNEQFF
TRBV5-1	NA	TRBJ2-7	CASSPGSSSIYEQYF
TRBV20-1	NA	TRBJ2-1	CNARDGGQGDNEQFF
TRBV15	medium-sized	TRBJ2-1	CATSRDPAGVNEQFF
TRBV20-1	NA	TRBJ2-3	CSARSVWGYTDTQYF
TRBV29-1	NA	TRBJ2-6	CSAEGSGANVLTF
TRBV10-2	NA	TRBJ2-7	CASSVDREGYEQYF
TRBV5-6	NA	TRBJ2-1	CASSRRLGSSYNEQFF
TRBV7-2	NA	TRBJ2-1	CASSLESGTYNEQFF
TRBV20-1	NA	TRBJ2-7	CSASRGAQQYF
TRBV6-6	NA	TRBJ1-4	CASGGQNNEKLFF
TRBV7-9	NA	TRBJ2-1	CASRMTGGTGDEQFF
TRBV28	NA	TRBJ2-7	CASSPIVLAGKFTYEQYF
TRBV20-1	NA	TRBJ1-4	CSASPGGGEKLFF
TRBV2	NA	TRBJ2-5	CASNGVFQETQYF
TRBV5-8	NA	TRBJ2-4	CASSLGQKNIQYF
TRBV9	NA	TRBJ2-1	CDISITGTSGRQIF
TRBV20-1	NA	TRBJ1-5	CSAVGDRLYSNQPQHF
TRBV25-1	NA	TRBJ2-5	CASAPRTDLETQYF
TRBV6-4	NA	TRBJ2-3	CASSEGLSTDTQYF
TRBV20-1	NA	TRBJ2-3	CSASPTLAAGTDTQYF
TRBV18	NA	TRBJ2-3	CASSPRDTNTDTQYF
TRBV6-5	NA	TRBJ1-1	CASSYSGGGMNTEAFF
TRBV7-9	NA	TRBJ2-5	CASSHGANPETQYF
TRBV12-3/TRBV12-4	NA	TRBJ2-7	CASSSHPGGAYEQYF
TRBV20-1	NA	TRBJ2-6	CSARPTSRGAGANVLTF
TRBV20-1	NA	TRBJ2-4	CSASLSREWDIQYF